This T cell receptor (beta chain) emerged from a study of blood T cell repertoires in COVID-19. About the study: COVID-19 samples collected from the United States, Italy and Spain covered acute and convalescent phases. PBMCs, B-cell-depleted T cells, or T cells provided the cDNA or gDNA that made up the material.

Generated by immunoSEQ multiplex PCR, the TCRdb table keeps only in-frame clones and is missing some. The sample includes tens of thousands of clones, 88% of them seen just once. The source material was peripheral blood. The source is an older woman with active COVID-19.

CDR3 bases: TGTGCCAGCAAGACAGACGCTAACTATGGCTACACCTTC. Protein: CASKTDANYGYTF. The chain employs TRBV28 and TRBJ1-2; weak D call: TRBD1 (5 bases). With 7 bases removed from V and 0 bases from J, the gap between germline ends came to 9 bases. The CDR3 has 13 amino acids. Germline values: CDR1 MDHEN, CDR2 SYDVKM.